The 5 T cell receptor beta chains presented below share a single source sample, sequenced in a study of cytomegalovirus exposure and HLA in healthy donors. With 60 Vbeta and 13 Jbeta primers, the PCR was carried out. Profiling relied on immunoSEQ multiplex PCR, and the TCRdb table lists in-frame clones only, not all of them. The sample shows approximately 190,000 clones, over 70% of them seen only once. The sequenced sample was PBMCs. The receptor source for this set is a woman in her late teens or twenties in good health and CMV-seropositive.

The chain recombines TRBV7-2 with TRBJ1-5; 8 bases are a match to TRBD1. Per the germline V gene, CDR1 is SGHTA and CDR2 is FQGNSA. V lost 5 bases, J lost 4 bases, and 4 bases stayed unmatched. CDR3 length: 14 residues. The CDR3 spells CASSVGQGNQPQHF. CDR3 DNA: TGTGCCAGCAGCGTAGGACAGGGTAATCAGCCCCAGCATTTT.

The chain combines TRBV18 with TRBJ1-1; the D gene is possibly TRBD1 (6 bases). Germline V gene data show CDR1 as KGHSH and CDR2 as LQKENI. V was shortened by 3 bases and J by 0 bases, with 20 bases between the two germline ends. CDR3 length: 18 amino acids. The CDR3 reads CASSPQQGRGGMNTEAFF. CDR3 bases: TGTGCCAGCTCACCGCAACAGGGTCGGGGCGGTATGAACACTGAAGCTTTCTTT.

The CDR3 reads CASSLQGRGFNEKLFF. The CDR3 DNA sequence: TGTGCCAGCAGCTTACAGGGAAGGGGGTTTAATGAAAAACTGTTTTTT. The J gene is TRBJ1-4, the V gene TRBV7-9; D perhaps matches TRBD1 (6 bases). CDR1 and CDR2 (germline): SEHNR, FQNEAQ (reference sequence). The V end lost 2 bases, the J end lost 4 bases, and 14 bases lay between the germline ends. There are 16 residues in the CDR3.

This chain connects TRBV19 to TRBJ2-3, with 7 nucleotides matching TRBD2. Per germline, CDR1 LNHDA and CDR2 SQIVND (reference sequence). The junction had 7 bases not matched to a gene; V was cut back by 4 bases and J by 3 bases. The CDR3 covers 15 residues. In nucleotides, the CDR3 is TGTGCCAGTAGTAGTTTGGCGGGGGTAACAGATACGCAGTATTTT. Translating it yields CASSSLAGVTDTQYF.

By share of the sample, this clone is medium-sized. This sample includes further DNA sequences coding for the same CDR3. This chain joins TRBV5-4 and TRBJ1-1, with 8 bases that match TRBD1. Germline CDR1 reads SGHNT; CDR2 reads YYREEE (reference sequence). CDR3 length: 15 residues. J was trimmed by 5 bases and V by 0 bases; bases with no gene match: 6. In DNA, the CDR3 is TGTGCCAGCAGCTTGGGGCCAGGGGGCGAAACTGAAGCTTTCTTT. Protein sequence: CASSLGPGGETEAFF.